Listed below are T cell receptor beta chains from one sample, sequenced in a study of technical replicates of blood from a handful of donors. Clones were sequenced by immunoSEQ multiplex PCR, and TCRdb holds only the in-frame ones, with some missing. The profile covers about 81,000 clones, with 96% appearing a single time and around 0.2% taken by the ten largest. Sequenced sample: T cells isolated from PBMCs. Source of these receptors: a human donor in good health. Both conserved end residues are part of each CDR3. A D gene is named only where the DNA matches it firmly. Part of the rows lack a size; the others show once, few, many or a class for expanded clones.

D: -
size: -
V: TRBV6-6
J: TRBJ2-3
DNA: TGTGCCAGCAGTTACCCCCCTGACGGGAAAGATACGCAGTATTTT
CDR3: CASSYPPDGKDTQYF

D: TRBD2
size: -
V: TRBV5-1
J: TRBJ2-1
DNA: TGCGCCAGCAGCTCTAGCGGGCGGACGGAGGAGCAGTTCTTC
CDR3: CASSSSGRTEEQFF

D: -
size: few
V: TRBV28
J: TRBJ1-1
DNA: TGTGCCAGCATCGACAGGACTAGAAACACTGAAGCTTTCTTT
CDR3: CASIDRTRNTEAFF

D: TRBD1
size: -
V: TRBV7-9
J: TRBJ1-1
DNA: TGTGCCAGCAGGGAAGGGACAGCATCCATGAACACTGAAGCTTTCTTT
CDR3: CASREGTASMNTEAFF

D: -
size: -
V: TRBV15
J: TRBJ2-3
DNA: TGTGCCACCAGCAGAGATCGCGGGGGCATCACAGATACGCAGTATTTT
CDR3: CATSRDRGGITDTQYF

D: -
size: -
V: TRBV18
J: TRBJ1-4
DNA: TGTGCCAGCTCACCACCTACGGGGGTAGGGGAAAAACTGTTTTTT
CDR3: CASSPPTGVGEKLFF

D: -
size: -
V: TRBV6-1
J: TRBJ2-6
DNA: TGTGCCAGCAAACCACAGGGTCCTGGGGCCAACGTCCTGACTTTC
CDR3: CASKPQGPGANVLTF

D: -
size: -
V: TRBV2
J: TRBJ1-4
DNA: TGTGCCAGCACTGAGCAGGTCTCCTTTACCGGAAAACTGTTTTTT
CDR3: CASTEQVSFTGKLFF

D: TRBD1
size: -
V: TRBV18
J: TRBJ1-2
DNA: TGTGCCAGCAGGGACCGGGACAGAGTCTATGGCTACACCTTC
CDR3: CASRDRDRVYGYTF

D: -
size: -
V: TRBV7-7
J: TRBJ2-1
DNA: TGTGCCAGCAGCCCTACAACACAGCGGAGCTCCTACAATGAGCAGTTCTTC
CDR3: CASSPTTQRSSYNEQFF

D: -
size: once
V: TRBV19
J: TRBJ1-2
DNA: TGTGCCAGTAGTATAGATCGGGGATCGGATGGCTACACCTTC
CDR3: CASSIDRGSDGYTF

D: TRBD2
size: -
V: TRBV4-2
J: TRBJ2-1
DNA: TGTGCCAGCAGCCAAGAAACGGGGGGGAATGAGCAGTTCTTC
CDR3: CASSQETGGNEQFF

D: -
size: -
V: TRBV7-3
J: TRBJ1-1
DNA: TGTGCCAGCAGCACTTCCAGGCAGAACACTGAAGCTTTCTTT
CDR3: CASSTSRQNTEAFF

D: TRBD1
size: -
V: TRBV11-2
J: TRBJ1-2
DNA: TGTGCCAGCAGCAAATTAACCTCTACCGGGACAGGGGGCGTAGGCTACACCTTC
CDR3: CASSKLTSTGTGGVGYTF

D: TRBD1
size: -
V: TRBV10-3
J: TRBJ1-5
DNA: TGTGCCATCAGGGGACAGGGGGATCAGCCCCAGCATTTT
CDR3: CAIRGQGDQPQHF

D: -
size: -
V: TRBV7-9
J: TRBJ2-7
DNA: TGTGCCAGCAGCCCCCACCAAATAGCGGAAGAGTACGAGCAGTACTTC
CDR3: CASSPHQIAEEYEQYF

D: -
size: -
V: TRBV19
J: TRBJ1-1
DNA: TGTGCCAGTAGTACCAGTGACAGGGAAGCTTTCTTT
CDR3: CASSTSDREAFF

D: -
size: -
V: TRBV9
J: TRBJ2-3
DNA: TGTGCCAGCAGCGTAGGAGGAGGGGGGGGCCCGGGCACAGATACGCAGTATTTT
CDR3: CASSVGGGGGPGTDTQYF

D: -
size: few
V: TRBV19
J: TRBJ1-1
DNA: TGTGCCAGTAGTAGATCGGGGTCGGACACTGAAGCTTTCTTT
CDR3: CASSRSGSDTEAFF

D: -
size: -
V: TRBV27
J: TRBJ2-6
DNA: TGTGCCAGCAGTTTGGAGCCTGGGGCCAACGTCCTGACTTTC
CDR3: CASSLEPGANVLTF

D: TRBD1
size: -
V: TRBV29-1
J: TRBJ1-2
DNA: TGCAGCGTCCGACGGATCCACAGGGGGTCCTACTCTGGCTACACCTTC
CDR3: CSVRRIHRGSYSGYTF

D: -
size: -
V: TRBV12-5
J: TRBJ1-1
DNA: TGTGCTAGTGGTTTTTGGGGGGGCAAAGCTTTCTTT
CDR3: CASGFWGGKAFF

D: TRBD1
size: once
V: TRBV6-6
J: TRBJ1-4
DNA: TGTGCTACCGGGACAGGGCCGAGGAATGAAAAACTGTTTTTT
CDR3: CATGTGPRNEKLFF

D: TRBD1
size: -
V: TRBV5-1
J: TRBJ2-3
DNA: TGCGCCAGCAGCTTGGGGGGACAGTCCACAGATACGCAGTATTTT
CDR3: CASSLGGQSTDTQYF

D: -
size: -
V: TRBV5-1
J: TRBJ2-1
DNA: TGCGCCAGCAGTCTAGCTAATGAGCAGTTCTTC
CDR3: CASSLANEQFF

D: TRBD2
size: -
V: TRBV12-5
J: TRBJ2-3
DNA: TGTGCTAGTGGTTTGGGATCACTAGCGGACGGGACAGATACGCAGTATTTT
CDR3: CASGLGSLADGTDTQYF

D: -
size: -
V: TRBV27
J: TRBJ2-7
DNA: TGTGCCAGCAGTTCCGCCGGCGCAGGCTACGAGCAGTACTTC
CDR3: CASSSAGAGYEQYF

D: -
size: few
V: TRBV21-1
J: TRBJ1-1
DNA: TGTGCCAGCAGCAACAAACAGGGAAGGGGCGCTTTCTTT
CDR3: CASSNKQGRGAFF

D: TRBD1
size: -
V: TRBV5-4
J: TRBJ1-1
DNA: TGTGCCAGCAGCGCACAGGGGGTAGTAGGAGCTTTCTTT
CDR3: CASSAQGVVGAFF

D: -
size: -
V: TRBV29-1
J: TRBJ2-5
DNA: TGCAGCATGGGACTTTCCGAGACCCAGTACTTC
CDR3: CSMGLSETQYF

D: TRBD1
size: once
V: TRBV6-5
J: TRBJ2-5
DNA: TGTGCCAGCAGTTACTTGGGACAGTTCGGAGAGACCCAGTACTTC
CDR3: CASSYLGQFGETQYF

D: TRBD1
size: -
V: TRBV19
J: TRBJ1-1
DNA: TGTGCCAGTAGTATTGAGGGGGCCACTGAAGCTTTCTTT
CDR3: CASSIEGATEAFF

D: TRBD2
size: -
V: TRBV5-1
J: TRBJ2-3
DNA: TGCGCCAGCAGGTATAGCGGGAGTGTTCGCACAGATACGCAGTATTTT
CDR3: CASRYSGSVRTDTQYF

D: -
size: -
V: TRBV6-5
J: TRBJ1-2
DNA: TGTGCCAGCAGTTACTCGTCGTCCGGAAGGGGCTATGGCTACACCTTC
CDR3: CASSYSSSGRGYGYTF

D: TRBD1
size: once
V: TRBV29-1
J: TRBJ2-5
DNA: TGCAGCGCTGAGGGCAGGGCAGGGGGTTTGGAGACCCAGTACTTC
CDR3: CSAEGRAGGLETQYF

D: TRBD1
size: -
V: TRBV7-6
J: TRBJ1-2
DNA: TGTGCCAGCAGACCCGGACAGGGGAGAAACTATGGCTACACCTTC
CDR3: CASRPGQGRNYGYTF

D: TRBD2
size: -
V: TRBV9
J: TRBJ2-5
DNA: TGTGCCAGCAGCGACCTAGCGGGAGTAGGCGAGACCCAGTACTTC
CDR3: CASSDLAGVGETQYF

D: TRBD1
size: once
V: TRBV6-1
J: TRBJ1-3
DNA: TGTGCCAGCAGTGCCGGACAGGCTGGAAACACCATATATTTT
CDR3: CASSAGQAGNTIYF

D: TRBD2
size: -
V: TRBV6-1
J: TRBJ2-7
DNA: TGTGCCAGCAGTGAAGCGGGTGGGAGGGAGGGCCTCTACGAGCAGTACTTC
CDR3: CASSEAGGREGLYEQYF

D: TRBD2
size: -
V: TRBV5-1
J: TRBJ2-5
DNA: TGCGCCAGCAATAGCGGGAGGGCCAGGGAGACCCAGTACTTC
CDR3: CASNSGRARETQYF

D: TRBD2
size: -
V: TRBV27
J: TRBJ2-1
DNA: TGTGCCAGCAGTTTAAGAAGGGGGACTAGCGGGGGTGAGCAGTTCTTC
CDR3: CASSLRRGTSGGEQFF

D: -
size: -
V: TRBV2
J: TRBJ2-5
DNA: TGTGCCAGTGACCTTCTGCGGAGGGAGACCCAGTACTTC
CDR3: CASDLLRRETQYF

D: TRBD2
size: -
V: TRBV27
J: TRBJ2-7
DNA: TGTGCCAGCAGCCCAACTAGCGGGGGACACTACGAGCAGTACTTC
CDR3: CASSPTSGGHYEQYF